This passage covers 9 T cell receptor beta chains from one sample sequenced in a study of blood T cell repertoires in COVID-19. Data came from immunoSEQ multiplex PCR; TCRdb stores just in-frame clones and leaves some out. In the table there are a few hundred thousand clones, about 89% of which are singletons. Sequenced input: peripheral blood. The receptors derive from a woman aged 30 to 39 with COVID-19, enrolled during active disease.

J is TRBJ1-2 and V is TRBV6-2 or TRBV6-3; D unclear. V gave up 0 bases and J gave up 4 bases, with 9 bases separating them. Germline CDR1 reads MNHEY; CDR2 reads SVGEGT. The CDR3 is 14 amino acids. This CDR3 is CASSYSVTVYGYTF. The DNA for the CDR3 is TGTGCCAGCAGTTACTCGGTAACGGTCTATGGCTACACCTTC.

This clone came up a few times. This sequence joins TRBV11-2 and TRBJ2-1, with 14 bases matching TRBD2. Germline CDR1 and CDR2: SGHAT and FQNNGV. The CDR3 contains 18 residues. Trimming at V came to 3 bases and at J to 3 bases, leaving 7 bases not matched to a gene. The CDR3 sequence: CASSFGSTSGGVYNEQFF. CDR3 coding DNA: TGTGCCAGCAGCTTTGGTTCGACTAGCGGGGGGGTCTACAATGAGCAGTTCTTC.

The chain couples TRBV7-9 to TRBJ1-3, with a weak D call TRBD1 (5 bases). The ends were cut back, 7 bases at V and 0 bases at J, with 22 bases in the middle. Germline V gene lookup returns CDR1 SEHNR and CDR2 FQNEAQ (reference sequence). CDR3 length equals 18 residues. The CDR3 sequence: CASTESGLGLTSGNTIYF. CDR3 bases: TGTGCCAGCACCGAATCCGGATTGGGACTAACCTCTGGAAACACCATATATTTT.

This clone was seen a few times. The rearrangement links TRBV18 to TRBJ2-1, with 11 bases matching TRBD2. Trimming at V came to 8 bases and at J to 4 bases, leaving 10 bases not matched to a gene. The CDR3 has 16 amino acids. Looked up from germline, CDR1 is KGHSH and CDR2 is LQKENI. The CDR3 protein is CASTNSGRGAYNEQFF. CDR3 nucleotide sequence: TGTGCCAGCACAAATAGCGGGAGGGGAGCTTACAATGAGCAGTTCTTC.

The table lists this clone with a count of one. The V and J genes are TRBV29-1 and TRBJ2-3, with 9 bases matching TRBD2. The trim removed 5 bases at V and 0 bases at J, leaving 6 bases unmatched. Germline CDR1 reads SQVTM; CDR2 reads ANQGSEA. The CDR3 covers 15 residues. The CDR3 spells CSVQRLADSTDTQYF. The CDR3 coding sequence is TGCAGCGTTCAACGACTAGCGGATAGCACAGATACGCAGTATTTT.

The rearrangement joins TRBV7-2 to TRBJ2-1; possibly TRBD1 for D (6 bases). Germline CDR1 SGHTA, CDR2 FQGNSA. V dropped 4 bases and J dropped 7 bases, with 8 bases sitting between them. The CDR3 covers 12 residues. DNA of the CDR3: TGTGCCAGCAGCTCCCAGGGGAATGAGCAGTTCTTC. Amino acid sequence: CASSSQGNEQFF. Drawing the rest from reference TRBV7-2 and TRBJ2-1, the complete variable domain is GAGVSQSPSNKVTEKGKDVELRCDPISGHTALYWYRQSLGQGLEFLIYFQGNSAPDKSGLPSDRFSAERTGGSVSTLTIQRTQQEDSAVYLCASSSQGNEQFFGPGTRLTVL.

The chain combines TRBV5-6 with TRBJ2-2; 10 bases match TRBD2. The germline V gene has CDR1 SGHDT and CDR2 YYEEEE. CDR3 length: 17 residues. V dropped 4 bases and J dropped 1; count of bases not matched to a gene: 7. CDR3 protein: CASSVTTSGLNTGELFF. CDR3 DNA: TGTGCCAGCAGCGTTACGACTAGCGGGTTGAACACCGGGGAGCTGTTTTTT.

V is TRBV7-9 and J is TRBJ1-4; 8 bases are shared with TRBD1. After removal of 5 bases from V and 5 bases from J, the junction contained 7 bases not matched to a gene. This CDR3 spans 15 amino acids. In germline, CDR1 is SEHNR, CDR2 FQNEAQ (reference sequence). CDR3 sequence (DNA): TGTGCCAGCAGCGTAGGACAGGGAAGAAATGAAAAACTGTTTTTT. Translated: CASSVGQGRNEKLFF.

The genes are TRBV10-3 and TRBJ1-4; tentatively, D is TRBD1 (5 bases). Germline-derived CDR1 and CDR2 are ENHRY and SYGVKD. The length of the CDR3 is 14 residues. Trimming removed 10 bases from V and 5 bases from J, with 17 bases in between. The CDR3 loop is CATRGEALNEKLFF. The CDR3, as DNA: TGTGCCACCCGAGGGGAGGCGTTAAATGAAAAACTGTTTTTT.